This T cell receptor (beta chain) is drawn from a study of vaccination and CD4 T cells after COVID-19 (dated by TCRdb to the early 2020s). A note on the overall study: Every convalescent patient had a positive nasal swab PCR test for SARS-CoV-2, with mild disease in 9 or 10 patients and severe disease in one. Six males and four females were included in the convalescent cohort, with two Hispanic individuals, seven Caucasians, two Asians and one multiracial person represented. Two doses of either the Pfizer-BioNTech BNT162b2 vaccine (n=8) or the Moderna mRNA-1273 vaccine (n=2) were administered to participants. Post-COVID blood samples from convalescent patients were collected a median of around 100 days after diagnosis, with a range of about 35 to 161 days. Post-vaccine blood samples were obtained a median of about 72 days after the second vaccine dose, with a range of about 12 to 241 days. For a few convalescent patients, samples were collected at an early post-vaccination timepoint (day 14) as well as at a late post-vaccination timepoint (days 161 to 241). Culture stimuli were overlapping spike peptide pools from SARS-CoV-2 and from the common cold coronaviruses HCoV-NL63, HCoV-OC43 and HCoV-229E. In control cultures, a CEFX viral epitope pool was used as positive control, an HIV-1 Nef peptide pool was used as negative control, or no peptide was added. In 10 COVID-19 convalescent patients and 4 infection-naive healthy vaccine recipients, the spike-specific CD4+ TCR repertoire before mRNA vaccination was compared with the repertoire after mRNA vaccination.

As for this clonotype: Its antigen remains unidentified. The record has no base qualities; no much larger clone is one base away.

Library preparation was by PCR. DNA from cultured CD4+ T cells was subjected to TCR sequencing with the Oncomine TCR Beta short-read assay at the Johns Hopkins FTIC core. Genomic DNA was extracted from the cultured CD4+ T cells with the QIAamp micro DNA kit. Oncomine TCR Beta libraries from cultured CD4+ T cells were pooled using unique dual indexes and sequenced on an Illumina iSeq 100. The source study handled its data this way. Non-productive sequences were removed, and CDR3s not starting with C, not ending with F or W, or shorter than 7 amino acids were discarded. The MANAFEST web application identified antigen-specific clonotypes by comparing peptide-stimulated wells against reference wells and other culture wells. Positive clones required FDR below 0.05, an odds ratio above 5, and productive frequency above 0.1% in at least two of three replicate wells. Cross-reactive clonotypes were defined as significantly expanded in both SARS-CoV-2 spike wells and at least one common cold coronavirus spike condition. Using R version 3.6.1, CDR3 homology was evaluated through Levenshtein distances (stringdist) along with unrooted phylogenetic trees (ape). Using fastp trimming at Q25 and MiXCR clonotype assembly, TCRdb reanalyzed the public sequencing data and kept in-frame beta chains. Identical CDR3 proteins give one entry, which carries the most common genes and DNA. TCRdb's processing, not the authors', yielded these V and J calls. Recorded for this sample are roughly 23,000 distinct CDR3 sequences; more than 30% of them occurred a single time. The ten largest clones represent roughly 27% of the sample.

The time point label for this specimen denotes: late sampling 161 to 241 days after vaccination in a few convalescent patients. The treatment or condition label on this specimen signifies: approximately nine-day PBMC culture with coronavirus spike peptide pools or control peptides (ViraFEST assay). The ViraFEST assay was used in the study, in which antigen-specific T cells were expanded with peptide pools and expanded clonotypes were subsequently identified by TCR sequencing. The convalescent patients' positive SARS-CoV-2 PCR tests fell between March and December 2020, which was before the Alpha, Beta and Delta variants emerged in the United States. PBMCs were cultured at roughly 1.9 million per well in IMDM supplemented with about 5% human AB serum and around 10 IU/ml IL-2, with about 10 ug/ml peptide pools added. Half of the culture medium was replaced with fresh IL-2-containing medium on days 3 and 7. After roughly nine days of culture, CD4+ T cells were isolated by negative selection using the EasySep CD4+ T cell isolation kit. Ficoll-Paque Plus gradient centrifugation was used to isolate PBMCs from whole blood, and the isolated PBMCs were then either used fresh or cryopreserved at -140C. Culture conditions were generally each tested in triplicate wells.

On the study overall, not on this receptor specifically: Relatively few convalescent patients were included in the study, and early timepoints after natural infection were not analyzed. Nearly all vaccine-specific clones in convalescent patients (304 of 307) were mono-reactive for SARS-CoV-2 spike rather than cross-reactive with common cold coronaviruses. The median count of SARS-CoV-2-reactive clonotypes went up from about 23 after infection to 30 to 40 after vaccination, although the change was not significant. In convalescent patients, a median about 90% of post-vaccine SARS-CoV-2-reactive clones were detected only after vaccination, and vaccine-specific priming was suggested by this finding.

The clonotype comes from a human donor who had recovered from COVID-19. The sample in question was CD4+ T cells from blood, cultured in vitro, obtained about 7 months after SARS-CoV-2 vaccination.

The sequenced DNA is TGCAGTGCCCTTTTCCAAGAGACCCAGTACTTC. The encoded protein is CSALFQETQYF. Recombination connected TRBV20-1 to TRBJ2-5; the D gene is not confidently resolved. The germline V gene (reference sequence) specifies DFQATT as CDR1 and SNEGSKA as CDR2. Relative to germline, V is 6 bases shorter and J is 1 base shorter, with 6 bases between their ends. Counted from cysteine to phenylalanine, this CDR3 has 11 amino acids. Solely the CDR3 DNA is kept, with 33 bases framed from the first base.